These 26 T cell receptor beta chains share one sample of origin, sequenced in a study of T cell responses to AZD1222 COVID-19 vaccine. This table comes from immunoSEQ multiplex PCR, and its TCRdb copy is limited to in-frame clones, with some not included. Seen here are 150,000 or so clones, approximately 94% observed once, and the top ten hold approximately 0.69%. Sequencing was performed on peripheral blood, taken on day 0 of AZD1222 vaccination. The receptors shown here come from an adult in good health.

The chain employs TRBV5-1 and TRBJ2-7, with D perhaps TRBD1 or TRBD2 (6 bases each). The germline CDR1 and CDR2 sequences are SGHRS and YFSETQ. The CDR3 extends over 15 amino acids. With 4 bases removed from V and 5 bases from J, the gap between germline ends came to 19 bases. DNA for the CDR3: TGCGCCAGCAGCCCCCGAGAGAGGGGGGCCCACGAGCAGTACTTC. It encodes CASSPRERGAHEQYF.

The chain employs TRBV5-1 and TRBJ1-5; tentatively, D is TRBD1 (5 bases). The CDR3 totals 16 residues. Germline assignment: CDR1 SGHRS and CDR2 YFSETQ. Trimming took 0 bases from V and 4 from J, leaving 14 bases between them. CDR3 coding DNA: TGCGCCAGCAGCTTGGGGGGCGACAGCACTAATCAGCCCCAGCATTTT. Translating gives CASSLGGDSTNQPQHF.

The chain combines TRBV6-5 with TRBJ1-1; 7 bases map to TRBD1. The CDR3 contains 14 residues. CDR1 and CDR2 from the germline V gene are MNHEY and SVGAGI. Trimming cost V 2 bases and J 6 bases; bases outside gene matches: 6. The CDR3 DNA reads as TGTGCCAGCAGTTACCCAGACAGGGATGCTGAAGCTTTCTTT. This gives the protein CASSYPDRDAEAFF.

The J gene is TRBJ1-2, the V gene TRBV3-1 (or the pseudogene TRBV3-2); TRBD1 is a possible D gene (5 bases). Trimming cost V 4 bases and J 8 bases, with 14 bases left between them. CDR1 and CDR2 (germline): LGHDT, YNNKEL (reference sequence). This CDR3 is 13 amino acids long. CDR3 amino acids: CASSLGTAAGYTF. Here the CDR3 DNA reads TGTGCCAGCAGCCTCGGGACGGCGGCAGGCTACACCTTC.

Written as DNA, the CDR3 is TGTGCCAGCAGTGCCGGGACAGGGGAGACCTACGAGCAGTACTTC. It yields the protein CASSAGTGETYEQYF. The chain has TRBV6-2 or TRBV6-3 and TRBJ2-7; TRBD1 aligns across 10 bases. J lost 2 bases, V lost 5 bases, and 6 bases had no gene match. The CDR3 totals 15 residues. Germline V gene sequence: CDR1 MNHEY, CDR2 SVGEGT.

The rearrangement joins TRBV6-5 to TRBJ1-2; D call uncertain. Germline V gives CDR1 MNHEY, CDR2 SVGAGI. This CDR3 spans 11 amino acids. The ends were cut back, 2 bases at V and 4 bases at J, with 2 bases in the middle. The CDR3 DNA reads TGTGCCAGCAGTTACATCTATGGCTACACCTTC. Protein sequence: CASSYIYGYTF.

The gene calls are TRBV10-3 and TRBJ1-1; D gene unclear. Germline V gives CDR1 ENHRY, CDR2 SYGVKD. The CDR3 spans 15 residues. V was clipped by 0 bases and J by 0 bases, with 8 bases between them. The CDR3 DNA reads as TGTGCCATCAGTGAGTCCCGGGTTTTGAACACTGAAGCTTTCTTT. It specifies CAISESRVLNTEAFF.

The chain recombines TRBV7-2 with TRBJ2-2; 14 bases are a match to TRBD2. CDR1 SGHTA and CDR2 FQGNSA come from the germline V gene. V trimming: 4 bases; J trimming: 2 bases; junction bases outside the gene matches: 6. The CDR3 spans 18 residues. The CDR3 coding sequence is TGTGCCAGCAGCTCGGGACTAGCGGGAGTTATAAACACCGGGGAGCTGTTTTTT. Protein product: CASSSGLAGVINTGELFF.

The chain combines TRBV3-1 (or the pseudogene TRBV3-2) with TRBJ1-2; D may be TRBD1 (6 bases). The germline gives CDR1 LGHDT, CDR2 YNNKEL (reference sequence). V was clipped by 5 bases and J by 6 bases, with 16 bases between them. CDR3 size: 14 residues. DNA of the CDR3: TGTGCCAGCAGCAACCGGGACAACGATCATGGCTACACCTTC. It yields the protein CASSNRDNDHGYTF.

This chain joins TRBV14 and TRBJ2-4; maybe TRBD2 (7 bases). Per germline, CDR1 SGHDN and CDR2 FVKESK. The CDR3 is 14 residues long. V lost 4 bases and J lost 3, with 10 bases in between. The CDR3 DNA follows: TGTGCCAGCAGCCCAAGGGGGGGCAAAAACATTCAGTACTTC. The encoded protein is CASSPRGGKNIQYF.

The rearrangement uses TRBV7-9 and TRBJ1-1; D gene uncertain. Germline V CDR1 and CDR2: SEHNR, FQNEAQ (reference sequence). V was shortened by 2 bases and J by 2 bases, with 9 bases between the two germline ends. The CDR3 has 14 residues. Here the CDR3 reads CASSLTTDNTEAFF. Written as DNA, the CDR3 is TGTGCCAGCAGCTTAACTACGGATAACACTGAAGCTTTCTTT.

This clone appeared once. The CDR3 here is CASRAGQGDYGYTF. The CDR3 DNA follows: TGTGCCAGCAGGGCGGGACAGGGGGACTATGGCTACACCTTC. The V call is TRBV6-4, the J call TRBJ1-2; TRBD1 aligns across 11 bases. The CDR3 is made up of 14 amino acids. CDR1 and CDR2 (germline): MRHNA, SNTAGT. V shed 6 bases and J 3 bases; nucleotides not matched to a gene: 3.

For this clone: This sample also contains other DNA sequences that code for the same CDR3. This chain links TRBV5-1 with TRBJ1-5; 9 bases match TRBD1. V dropped 4 bases and J dropped 5; count of bases not matched to a gene: 1. This CDR3 spans 13 amino acids. Looked up from germline, CDR1 is SGHRS and CDR2 is YFSETQ. The CDR3 protein is CASSRTGDQPQHF. CDR3 sequence (DNA): TGCGCCAGCAGCAGGACAGGGGATCAGCCCCAGCATTTT.

The sample holds one count of this clone. The chain carries TRBV27 and TRBJ1-6, with D unresolved. The CDR3 totals 13 residues. CDR1 is MNHEY, CDR2 SMNVEV, per germline (reference sequence). Deletions cut 4 bases from V and 9 bases from J, with 10 bases between. CDR3 sequence: CASSSSRRSPLHF. CDR3 DNA: TGTGCCAGCAGTTCATCAAGGCGTTCACCCCTCCACTTT.

This clone was picked up one time. CDR3 sequence reads: CASSQDRGREAFF. For the CDR3, the DNA is TGCGCCAGCAGCCAAGATCGGGGCAGGGAAGCTTTCTTT. This rearrangement joins TRBV4-1 to TRBJ1-1; weak D call: TRBD1 (5 bases). This CDR3 has 13 residues. The ends were cut back, 0 bases at V and 8 bases at J, with 10 bases in the middle. Germline V lookup: CDR1 MGHRA, CDR2 YSYEKL.

The chain combines TRBV30 with TRBJ1-4; D is ambiguous. V gave up 5 bases and J gave up 8 bases, with 18 bases separating them. Germline assignment: CDR1 GTSNPN and CDR2 SVGIG (reference sequence). CDR3 length: 14 amino acids. CDR3 region: CAWARKVSREKLFF. CDR3 nucleotide sequence: TGTGCCTGGGCCCGGAAAGTCTCCCGGGAAAAACTGTTTTTT.

V usage is TRBV27 and J usage is TRBJ1-1; no clear D gene. V gave up 1 base and J gave up 4 bases, with 16 bases separating them. The CDR3 is 16 amino acids. Germline-derived CDR1 and CDR2 are MNHEY and SMNVEV (reference sequence). CDR3 loop: CASSLYHSPRGTEAFF. The CDR3 DNA follows: TGTGCCAGCAGTTTATATCATTCACCCCGAGGCACTGAAGCTTTCTTT.

The chain is built from TRBV6-5 and TRBJ1-1, with D tentatively TRBD1 (5 bases). V was cut by 7 bases and J by 5 bases, with 20 bases left in between. The CDR3 spans 15 residues. Looked up from germline, CDR1 is MNHEY and CDR2 is SVGAGI. CDR3 nucleotides: TGTGCCAGCATTACCCCTCGCGGGGCGGGGACTGAAGCTTTCTTT. Encoded protein: CASITPRGAGTEAFF.

This chain links TRBV13 with TRBJ1-2; D uncertain. CDR1 and CDR2 (germline): PRHDT, FYEKMQ (reference sequence). This CDR3 comprises 13 residues. Trimming cost V 3 bases and J 4 bases, with 9 bases left between them. The CDR3 protein is CASSFGGSYGYTF. CDR3 DNA sequence: TGTGCCAGCAGCTTTGGAGGGAGCTATGGCTACACCTTC.

The chain links TRBV28 to TRBJ1-5; D is undetermined. This CDR3 is built from 15 residues. Germline CDR1 and CDR2: MDHEN and SYDVKM. Trimming shortened V by 8 bases and J by 8 bases, and 22 bases separated the two germline ends. CDR3 amino acids: CASRARPATRKPQHF. In DNA, the CDR3 is TGTGCCAGCCGCGCTCGGCCGGCGACCCGGAAGCCCCAGCATTTT.

This clone was picked up a small number of times. The chain links TRBV2 to TRBJ2-1; D is undetermined. V lost 2 bases and J 4 bases, leaving 12 bases between the germline ends. The CDR3 sequence is 15 residues long. Germline loops: CDR1 SNHLY, CDR2 FYNNEI. CDR3 residues: CASSEKEFLYNEQFF. The CDR3, as DNA: TGTGCCAGCAGTGAAAAGGAGTTCTTGTACAATGAGCAGTTCTTC.

Here the CDR3 reads CASTGTGGTGELFF. In DNA, the CDR3 is TGTGCCAGCACCGGGACAGGGGGCACCGGGGAGCTGTTTTTT. V usage is TRBV11-3 and J usage is TRBJ2-2, with 11 bases identical to TRBD1. Unmatched junction bases numbered 2, after V lost 7 bases and J lost 4 bases. Germline CDR1 reads SGHNT; CDR2 reads YENEEA. This CDR3 contains 14 residues. Based on the CDR3 plus reference TRBV11-3 and TRBJ2-2, the full variable domain is EAGVVQSPRYKIIEKKQPVAFWCNPISGHNTLYWYLQNLGQGPELLIRYENEEAVDDSQLPKDRFSAERLKGVDSTLKIQPAELGDSAVYLCASTGTGGTGELFFGEGSRLTVL.

The gene calls are TRBV19 and TRBJ2-3, with D possibly TRBD2 on 6 matching bases. V lost 1 base, J lost 2 bases, and 7 bases lay in between. CDR1 and CDR2 from the germline V gene are LNHDA and SQIVND (reference sequence). The CDR3 consists of 14 residues. The CDR3 DNA reads TGTGCCAGTAGTATAGCGGGGGACACAGATACGCAGTATTTT. Translation gives CASSIAGDTDTQYF.

The CDR3: CASSQPGQGDYEQYF. The CDR3 region has the DNA TGCGCCAGCAGCCAACCGGGACAGGGGGACTACGAGCAGTACTTC. The chain is built from TRBV4-1 and TRBJ2-7; TRBD1 matches 11 bases. The germline gives CDR1 MGHRA, CDR2 YSYEKL. V dropped 2 bases and J dropped 3; count of bases not matched to a gene: 3. This CDR3 region has 15 residues.

The rearrangement uses TRBV12-3 or TRBV12-4 and TRBJ1-1, with D hard to call. The CDR3 consists of 13 residues. Between the trimmed V and J ends, which lost 3 bases and 5 bases, there was a span of 10 bases. In DNA form, the CDR3 reads TGTGCCAGCAGTTTGGGCCAGCCTACTGAAGCTTTCTTT. It encodes CASSLGQPTEAFF.

The chain links TRBV7-9 to TRBJ1-4; 7 bases line up with TRBD1. The CDR3 covers 15 residues. V was clipped by 6 bases and J by 7 bases; unmatched bases: 11. Germline V CDR1 and CDR2: SEHNR, FQNEAQ (reference sequence). Here the CDR3 reads CASSGPGTETEKLFF. The CDR3 bases are TGTGCCAGCAGTGGTCCCGGGACAGAGACTGAAAAACTGTTTTTT.